Here is one T cell receptor beta chain with its context. This clonotype appeared many times. What this receptor recognizes is not known. The record has no base qualities; no much larger clone is one base away. Library construction relied on 5' RACE. The sequencer listed for this sample is NextSeq 500. To correct for sequencing error and PCR bias, the TCR library protocol tagged individual cDNA molecules with unique molecular identifiers. Both TCR alpha and beta chains were sequenced, and tight co-correlation was observed between alpha and beta sequence abundances in each sample. Turning to the authors' computational methods: Decombinator V4 was used to perform V gene, J gene and CDR3 annotation of TCR sequences. TCRs were defined as expanded if a significant change between any two time points was detected under a Poisson model with p below 0.0001. TCR abundances were normalised to the total number of TCRs sequenced per sample and expressed as counts per million. MAIT TCRs were defined by TRAV1-2 paired with TRAJ12, TRAJ20 or TRAJ33, and iNKT TCRs by TRAV10 paired with TRAJ18. VDJdb, accessed 1 November 2021, was searched for CMV, EBV and SARS-CoV-2 annotated TCRs, with TCRs annotated for multiple antigens excluded. TCRdb trimmed the raw reads at Q25, called clones with MiXCR and kept productive beta chains. Here each entry gathers all rows of one CDR3 protein and keeps the most common genes and DNA. The V and J calls and clone size come from TCRdb's table, not from the authors' own analysis. In all, the sample holds roughly 33,000 distinct CDR3 sequences, and over 4.5% of those were seen once. 12% to 15% of the sample is in the top ten clones.

This entry is derived from a study of early T cells in non-severe SARS-CoV-2 infection (dated by TCRdb to the early 2020s). For context, the study as a whole: Because TCR sequencing relied on bulk RNA taken from unsorted whole blood, pairing of alpha and beta chains was not possible. Overall study results and their limits: VDJdb matching was skewed toward anti-spike CD8 responses, so virus-specific expansions were likely underestimated and private and CD4 specificities were missed.

The cysteine opens and the phenylalanine closes a CDR3 of 14 amino acids. Only the CDR3 part of the read is kept: 42 bases, read in frame from the first base. The germline V gene (reference sequence) specifies LGHDT as CDR1 and YNNKEL as CDR2. The junction carries 7 bases between V and J, which are trimmed by 0 bases and 5 bases respectively. This was a case-control study nested in a cohort of healthcare workers in London, UK, who had nasopharyngeal swab PCR tests and blood samples taken every week. Healthcare workers were recruited between 23 and 31 March 2020, during the week of the UK lockdown, and were followed weekly for up to about 15 weeks.

The rearrangement combines TRBV3-1 with TRBJ2-2; confidence is insufficient to name the D gene. Material for sequencing was whole blood. This clonotype originated in an adult who was a healthcare worker with PCR-confirmed SARS-CoV-2 infection or an uninfected control (not recorded which). Here the CDR3 is given as CASSQDVGTGELFF. The DNA sequence is TGTGCCAGCAGCCAAGATGTTGGGACCGGGGAGCTGTTTTTT.